This record concerns one T cell receptor (beta chain) sequence. It lacks a known antigen. No base-level quality is on record; no much larger clone is a single base apart. This specimen's time point label, per the study, means: blood 2 weeks post-SBRT. The treatment or condition label, read with the paper, signifies: 15 Gy SBRT to primary tumor, nephrectomy 4 weeks later. To follow tumor-enriched clonotypes, serial peripheral blood was collected from radiation-treated patients at baseline and at 2 weeks and 4 weeks after SBRT. Renal cell carcinoma with clear cell pathology was present in all patients. The QIAamp DNA Blood Mini Kit (Qiagen) was used to prepare genomic DNA for TCR sequencing. Samples were included in the analyses only if all quality control checks were passed. These data originate in a study of radiation and T cells in renal cell carcinoma (TCRdb year 2020). For context, the study as a whole: The samples were obtained from a clinical trial, where primary renal cell carcinomas were treated with 15 Gy stereotactic body radiation therapy and then removed by nephrectomy 4 weeks afterward. TCR beta sequencing covered 50 to 55 samples in total, comprising 25 or so tumors and 27 peripheral blood samples. In the approximately 57 samples combined, some 4 million unique CDR3 nucleotide sequences were found, encoding roughly 3,000,000 unique CDR3 amino acid sequences. What the study reported, not specific to this receptor: The single-armed trial design could not address effects of radiation dose or scheduling on the TCR repertoire. In blood, the top tumor clonotypes increased between baseline and 2 weeks post-radiation and then shrank by 4 weeks, which suggests that tumor-resident clones expanded only transiently. Because pretreatment tumor biopsies were not available, the study could not determine whether clonotypes were already present within the tumor at baseline. Dynamics of the blood repertoire were not tracked past 4 weeks after treatment.

TCR beta libraries were generated from genomic DNA with the immunoSEQ kit, following the manufacturer's recommendations. To prepare the libraries, a first multiplex PCR with proprietary primers was run, followed by a second PCR that added unique barcodes, and a bead cleanup was done after each round. A positive control reaction and a negative control reaction, both provided in the kit, were run with every batch of samples. The final libraries were assessed on an Agilent 4200 TapeStation D1000 ScreenTape, pooled by volume, and quantified by qPCR. Sequencing ran on an Illumina NextSeq500 with a MidOutput 150-cycle cartridge, using 156 Read1 and 15 Index1 cycles with kit custom primers. The pooled library was loaded at approximately 0.98 pM with roughly 20% PhiX control spiked in. Regarding the original processing steps: Vendor-processed data were analyzed in R, with a clonotype defined as all T cells sharing the same CDR3 nucleotide sequence. In the clone abundance analyses, frequencies in each sample were normalized to that sample's 10,000 most abundant clones. Before analysis, public T cell clones were removed, and these numbered fewer than six per sample on average. A difference in abundance of at least 32-fold between compartments was used to define tumor-enriched and baseline blood-enriched clonotypes. A beta-binomial differential abundance model was used to identify clonotypes that were expanded or contracted between blood time points. The Baroni-Urbani and Buser coefficient was used to measure tumor-blood repertoire similarity, and groups were compared with two-tailed Wilcoxon tests in R. This is the immuneACCESS table as TCRdb keeps it, with only in-frame sequences that have V and J called. A part of the clones is gone; compared with another copy, unresolved V genes explain less than half, and the rest is unexplained. That table gives V, J and clone size, and the DNA gave D and trimming. This sample comprises tens of thousands of clones, less than 85% of them detected only once. The ten largest clones add up to roughly 30% of the sample.

CDR1 LNHDA and CDR2 SQIVND are derived from the germline V gene (reference sequence). The cysteine opens and the phenylalanine closes a CDR3 of 16 amino acids. The only DNA kept is the CDR3, 48 bases in frame from the first base. From V the trimming removes 3 bases and from J it removes 3 bases, while the gene matches leave 8 bases of the junction unaccounted for. Recombination connected TRBV19 to TRBJ1-5; 7 central nucleotides agree with TRBD1. Sequencing was performed on blood, taken from a patient whose treatment included radiotherapy and nephrectomy. This receptor was obtained from a woman between 65 and 79 years old with renal cell carcinoma. The nucleotide sequence reads TGTGCCAGTAGTATGGGACAGAACCGGGACAATCAGCCCCAGCATTTT. Translation gives CASSMGQNRDNQPQHF.